The 10 T cell receptor beta chains presented below share a single source sample, sequenced in a study of blood T cell repertoires in COVID-19 (dated by TCRdb to 2020 to 2022). Libraries were constructed by the immunoSEQ multiplex PCR assay. The table was pulled from immuneACCESS by TCRdb, which kept in-frame rearrangements only. Such tables lose some clones; where checked, under half of the loss comes from unresolved V genes, and the rest has no known cause. This sample is represented by fewer than 180,000 clones; approximately 90% of them were singletons. About 4.2% of the sample is taken by the ten largest. The material sequenced was peripheral blood. These receptor sequences come from a woman aged 60-70 years with active or convalescent COVID-19.

This clone was recorded at least ten times. The chain employs TRBV6-1 and TRBJ1-1; D ambiguous. V was shortened by 3 bases and J by 2 bases, with 7 bases between the two germline ends. Germline CDR1 and CDR2: MNHNS and SASEGT. The CDR3 is 13 residues long. The DNA of the CDR3 is TGTGCCAGCAGTGAGTTTCTAAACACTGAAGCTTTCTTT. It codes for CASSEFLNTEAFF.

Details on this clone: One end of the junction does not line up with germline, which may come from a read error. The rearrangement links TRBV11-2 to TRBJ2-5, with D possibly matching TRBD1 (6 bases). CDR3 length: 16 residues. The germline V gene encodes CDR1 SGHAT and CDR2 FQNNGV. This chain's CDR3 is CASSLGAGALQETQYF. The DNA of the CDR3 is TGTGCCAGCAGTTTAGGGGCAGGGGCCCTCCAAGAGACCCAGTACTTC.

The chain links TRBV29-1 to TRBJ2-1; 10 positions match TRBD1. After removal of 5 bases from V and 2 bases from J, the junction contained 12 bases not matched to a gene. Germline V gene sequence: CDR1 SQVTM, CDR2 ANQGSEA. The CDR3 spans 17 residues. The CDR3, as DNA: TGCAGCGTTACCGGAATCGCCGGGACAGGGGCCTACAATGAGCAGTTCTTC. Its translation: CSVTGIAGTGAYNEQFF.

The J gene is TRBJ2-7, the V gene TRBV18; TRBD2 matches at 13 bases. From germline, CDR1 is KGHSH and CDR2 LQKENI. This CDR3 has 16 residues. V shed 0 bases, J shed 1 base, and the junction held 0 bases outside the gene matches. CDR3 nucleotide sequence: TGTGCCAGCTCACCACCGGGACTAGCGGGGTCCTACGAGCAGTACTTC. Translation: CASSPPGLAGSYEQYF.

V usage is TRBV5-6 and J usage is TRBJ1-5; D is perhaps TRBD1 (5 bases). V was shortened by 4 bases and J by 4 bases, with 15 bases between the two germline ends. This CDR3 is 15 amino acids long. Germline assignment: CDR1 SGHDT and CDR2 YYEEEE. The CDR3, as DNA: TGTGCCAGCAGCACCCGACAGTCACTAAATCAGCCCCAGCATTTT. This translates into CASSTRQSLNQPQHF.

The chain joins TRBV12-3 or TRBV12-4 to TRBJ1-4, with 7 bases matching TRBD1. The CDR3 contains 13 residues. Trimming cost V 10 bases and J 6 bases; bases outside gene matches: 8. The chain's CDR3 is CATAGRGDEKLFF. The CDR3, as DNA: TGTGCCACTGCGGGCAGGGGGGATGAAAAACTGTTTTTT.

V and J are TRBV12-3 or TRBV12-4 and TRBJ1-2; D ambiguous. CDR3 length: 12 amino acids. Trimming removed 4 bases from V and 4 bases from J, with 7 bases in between. CDR3 sequence reads: CASSSLSYGYTF. In DNA, the CDR3 is TGTGCCAGCAGTTCACTGTCCTATGGCTACACCTTC.

The rearrangement uses TRBV19 and TRBJ1-4; D ambiguous. CDR3 length: 15 amino acids. Germline lookup yields CDR1 LNHDA and CDR2 SQIVND (reference sequence). Trimming left V 3 bases short and J 0 bases short, with 8 bases between. CDR3 protein: CASSMASATNEKLFF. The CDR3 DNA is TGTGCCAGTAGTATGGCTTCTGCAACTAATGAAAAACTGTTTTTT.

The V gene is TRBV4-1, the J gene TRBJ2-7; TRBD2 agrees at 13 bases. CDR1 and CDR2 (germline): MGHRA, YSYEKL. With V trimmed by 4 bases and J by 3 bases, 12 bases remained unmatched. CDR3 length equals 18 residues. CDR3 region: CASSPRLAGGLPIYEQYF. The CDR3 coding sequence is TGCGCCAGCAGCCCTAGACTAGCGGGGGGCCTTCCAATCTACGAGCAGTACTTC.

This clone has a single count. The CDR3 region is CASSLSTGDYEQYF. The CDR3 DNA reads as TGCGCCAGCAGCTTGTCTACAGGAGACTACGAGCAGTACTTC. V usage is TRBV5-1 and J usage is TRBJ2-7, with D tentatively TRBD1 (5 bases). The CDR3 runs to 14 residues. Trimming pared 1 base from V and 3 bases from J, leaving 11 bases between. Looked up from germline, CDR1 is SGHRS and CDR2 is YFSETQ.